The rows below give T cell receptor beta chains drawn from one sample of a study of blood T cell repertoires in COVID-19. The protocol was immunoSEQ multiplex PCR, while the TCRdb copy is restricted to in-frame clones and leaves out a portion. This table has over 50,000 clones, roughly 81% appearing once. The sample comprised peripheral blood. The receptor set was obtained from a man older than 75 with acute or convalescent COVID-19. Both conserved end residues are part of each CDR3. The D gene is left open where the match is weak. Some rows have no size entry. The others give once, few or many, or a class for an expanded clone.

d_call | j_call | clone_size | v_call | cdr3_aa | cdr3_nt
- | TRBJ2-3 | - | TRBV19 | CASRWSGRTTDTQYF | TGTGCCAGTAGATGGAGTGGGAGAACCACAGATACGCAGTATTTT
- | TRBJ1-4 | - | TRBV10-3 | CATREPAGTSNEKLFF | TGTGCCACCCGAGAACCCGCCGGGACATCAAATGAAAAACTGTTTTTT
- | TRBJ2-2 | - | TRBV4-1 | CASSHSRGWDTGELFF | TGCGCCAGCAGCCACAGTAGGGGGTGGGACACCGGGGAGCTGTTTTTT
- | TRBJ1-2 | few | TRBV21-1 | CASTVPGSGTGVHGYTF | TGTGCCAGCACCGTACCCGGGTCCGGGACAGGGGTTCATGGCTACACCTTC
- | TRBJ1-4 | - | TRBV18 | CASSPPGEATNEKLFF | TGTGCCAGCTCACCTCCCGGGGAAGCAACTAATGAAAAACTGTTTTTT
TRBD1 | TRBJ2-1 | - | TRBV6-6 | CASSLLLKQGAEQFF | TGTGCCAGCAGTTTACTCCTTAAACAGGGGGCTGAGCAGTTCTTC
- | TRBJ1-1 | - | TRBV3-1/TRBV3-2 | CASSQETRTEAFF | TGTGCCAGCAGCCAAGAGACAAGGACTGAAGCTTTCTTT
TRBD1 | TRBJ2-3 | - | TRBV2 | CASSEGTGSSTDTQYF | TGTGCCAGCAGTGAAGGGACAGGTTCTAGCACAGATACGCAGTATTTT
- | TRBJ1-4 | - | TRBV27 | CASGYRDATNEKLFF | TGTGCCAGCGGTTACAGGGACGCAACTAATGAAAAACTGTTTTTT
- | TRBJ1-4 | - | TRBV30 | CAWSGTRSGNEKLFF | TGTGCCTGGAGTGGCACTAGGTCGGGGAATGAAAAACTGTTTTTT